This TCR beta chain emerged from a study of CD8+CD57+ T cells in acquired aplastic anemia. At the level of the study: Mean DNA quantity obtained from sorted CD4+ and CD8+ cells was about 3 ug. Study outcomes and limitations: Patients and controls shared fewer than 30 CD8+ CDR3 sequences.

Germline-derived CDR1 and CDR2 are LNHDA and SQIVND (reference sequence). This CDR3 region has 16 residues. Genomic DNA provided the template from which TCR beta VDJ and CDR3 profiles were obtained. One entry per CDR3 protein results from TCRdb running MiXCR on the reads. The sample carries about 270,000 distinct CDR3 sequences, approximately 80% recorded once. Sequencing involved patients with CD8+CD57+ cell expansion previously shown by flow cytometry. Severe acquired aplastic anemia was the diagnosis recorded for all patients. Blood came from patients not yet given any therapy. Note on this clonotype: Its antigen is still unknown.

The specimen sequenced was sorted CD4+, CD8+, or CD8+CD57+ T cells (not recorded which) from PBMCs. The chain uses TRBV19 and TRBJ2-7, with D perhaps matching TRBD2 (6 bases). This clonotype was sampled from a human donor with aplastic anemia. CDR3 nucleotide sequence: TGTGCCAGTAGTATAGCTAGCGAAGCCTACAATGAGCAGCACTTCGTC. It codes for CASSIASEAYNEQHFV.